What follows is one T cell receptor beta chain and its context. Its antigen is unidentified. Only CD45RO-negative cells positively selected for CCR7 counted as naive CD8 cells, so terminally differentiated effector memory CD45RA+ cells were excluded. The data were taken from a study of shared clonotypes between healthy human individuals. Study summary: Three plates were used per donor for CD4 naive, three for CD4 memory, two for CD8 naive and one for CD8 memory. Study-wide findings and caveats: Genetic and exposure-history diversity was limited by the small donor number. Clonotypes that were shared across a few donors made up about 4.5% of naive CD4 clonotypes. Incomplete sequencing of sorted subsets was indicated by rarefaction despite large depth.

Assay used: immunoSEQ multiplex PCR; TCRdb lists only in-frame clones, some missing. The sample holds more than 2 million clones; about 95% are singletons and the top ten take around 1.1%. V was trimmed by 0 bases and J by 5 bases, leaving 16 bases between them. This CDR3 spans 16 amino acids. Per the germline V gene, CDR1 is MGHRA and CDR2 is YSYEKL. The sequencing sample was made of naive CD8+ T cells sorted from blood. The receptor was derived from a man in his late teens or twenties in good health. The chain couples TRBV4-1 to TRBJ1-2; possible D gene TRBD1, 6 bases. The DNA of the CDR3 is TGCGCCAGCAGCCAAGATACGTCCAGGGGAAGTTATGGCTACACCTTC. Protein product: CASSQDTSRGSYGYTF.